The clone carrying this T cell receptor beta chain has just a few counts. This sample is part of a study of T cells in Graves' hyperthyroidism and ophthalmopathy. Template material for amplifying TCR beta CDR3 regions consisted of RNA transcripts. During a first-round RT-PCR of the TCR CDR3, the HTBI primer set was used. TCRdb called the multiplex PCR reads again in MiXCR, with one record for every CDR3 protein. The sample includes roughly 570,000 distinct CDR3 sequences, about 15% seen only once; the top ten take about 7%. This CDR3 has 18 residues. V was shortened by 5 bases and J by 4 bases, with 26 bases between the two germline ends. Germline V gene data show CDR1 as MNHNS and CDR2 as SASEGT.

Sequenced: blood. This clonotype was sampled from a woman aged 25-40 years with Graves' hyperthyroidism. The chain has TRBV6-1 and TRBJ1-2, with a weak D call TRBD1 (6 bases). The CDR3 loop is CASSSHPDTGHLLYGYTF. CDR3 DNA: TGTGCCAGCAGTTCCCACCCCGATACGGGACACCTACTCTATGGCTACACCTTC.